What follows are 26 T cell receptor beta chains derived from one specimen sequenced in a study of blood T cells in healthy people across ages. A second PCR, run for roughly 7 to 12 cycles, used a sample-barcoded 5' primer plus a J-beta primer mix. TCRdb redid the calling of the 5' RACE reads with MiXCR, one entry per CDR3 protein. The table has roughly 1.6 million distinct CDR3 sequences, about 32% seen once. Source material: blood. These receptors all stem from a woman aged 25 to 39 in good health.

The CDR3 region has the DNA TGCGCCAGCAGCCAAGCACTAGCGGGAGGGAATGAGCAGTTCTTC. This gives the protein CASSQALAGGNEQFF. The rearrangement joins TRBV4-1 to TRBJ2-1; the match to TRBD2 covers 13 bases. This CDR3 spans 15 amino acids. V lost 1 base to trimming and J lost 7 bases; unmatched junction nucleotides: 1. CDR1 is MGHRA, CDR2 YSYEKL, per germline.

The CDR3 coding sequence is TGTGCCAGCAGCTTATTAACGGGACTAGCGATCAATGAGCAGTTCTTC. Translated: CASSLLTGLAINEQFF. The genes are TRBV7-2 and TRBJ2-1; TRBD2 matches at 10 bases. This CDR3 has 16 amino acids. The germline V gene has CDR1 SGHTA and CDR2 FQGNSA. With 2 bases clipped from V and 6 bases from J, the junction kept 7 bases outside the gene matches.

The chain couples TRBV20-1 to TRBJ2-3; D perhaps matches TRBD2 (5 bases). CDR1 is DFQATT, CDR2 SNEGSKA, per germline (reference sequence). The CDR3 sequence is 13 residues long. In nucleotides, the CDR3 is TGCAGCCAAGGGAGAGCGGCTCCAGATACGCAGTATTTT. Translating gives CSQGRAAPDTQYF.

In its sample, this clonotype was seen a few times. The gene calls are TRBV20-1 and TRBJ2-7, with D tentatively TRBD2 (5 bases). This CDR3 spans 15 amino acids. The germline gives CDR1 DFQATT, CDR2 SNEGSKA (reference sequence). The ends were cut back, 5 bases at V and 3 bases at J, with 20 bases in the middle. This chain's CDR3 is CSARLRVRPIYEQYF. CDR3 nucleotides: TGCAGTGCTCGACTGAGGGTGAGACCGATCTACGAGCAGTACTTC.

The CDR3 spells CATSPQGLAGEGDTQYF. The CDR3 DNA sequence: TGTGCCACCAGCCCCCAGGGACTAGCGGGAGAAGGAGATACGCAGTATTTT. The gene calls are TRBV15 and TRBJ2-3; 14 bases are shared with TRBD2. Trimming at V came to 5 bases and at J to 5 bases, leaving 9 bases not matched to a gene. This CDR3 has 17 residues. The germline V gene encodes CDR1 LNHNV and CDR2 YYDKDF (reference sequence).

This rearrangement joins TRBV27 to TRBJ1-5; D call uncertain. V was trimmed by 0 bases and J by 4 bases, leaving 13 bases between them. Germline CDR1 reads MNHEY; CDR2 reads SMNVEV (reference sequence). The CDR3 consists of 16 residues. DNA of the CDR3: TGTGCCAGCAGTTTATCCGGTTCTCTGGCAAATCAGCCCCAGCATTTT. It encodes CASSLSGSLANQPQHF.

The chain recombines TRBV29-1 with TRBJ1-1; no reliable D call. Trimming removed 2 bases from V and 3 bases from J, with 4 bases in between. This CDR3 is 11 amino acids long. CDR1 is SQVTM and CDR2 is ANQGSEA in the germline V gene. CDR3 region: CSVEMDTEAFF. The DNA for the CDR3 is TGCAGCGTTGAAATGGACACTGAAGCTTTCTTT.

This rearrangement joins TRBV20-1 to TRBJ2-5; 8 nucleotides match TRBD2. CDR1 DFQATT and CDR2 SNEGSKA come from the germline V gene (reference sequence). V was clipped by 6 bases and J by 11 bases; unmatched bases: 14. This CDR3 has 13 amino acids. The DNA for the CDR3 is TGCAGTGCCCGCGGGCGGGGGGACGGCGGGCAGTACTTC. It is translated as CSARGRGDGGQYF.

This clonotype was counted between two and nine times. V is TRBV27 and J is TRBJ2-3; 9 nucleotides line up with TRBD1. The CDR3 spans 17 residues. Germline-derived CDR1 and CDR2 are MNHEY and SMNVEV (reference sequence). The trim removed 3 bases at V and 0 bases at J, leaving 7 bases unmatched. Here the CDR3 reads CASSLGAGTGSTDTQYF. CDR3 in DNA: TGTGCCAGCAGTTTGGGGGCCGGGACAGGGAGCACAGATACGCAGTATTTT.

V usage is TRBV11-2 and J usage is TRBJ2-4, with 9 bases lining up with TRBD1. The J call could be wrong; TRBJ2-7 is a better fit for the DNA end. The CDR3 loop spans 15 amino acids. CDR1 and CDR2 (germline): SGHAT, FQNNGV. CDR3 sequence: CASSYPRQGVYEQYF. CDR3 coding DNA: TGTGCCAGCAGCTACCCGAGACAGGGGGTGTACGAGCAGTACTTC.

This chain connects TRBV9 to TRBJ2-1; TRBD2 might be the D (5 bases). This CDR3 comprises 17 residues. V gave up 2 bases and J gave up 2 bases, with 17 bases separating them. Germline CDR1 SGDLS, CDR2 YYNGEE. CDR3: CASSVEGAGLPYNEQFF. DNA for the CDR3: TGTGCCAGCAGCGTTGAGGGCGCAGGACTCCCCTACAATGAGCAGTTCTTC.

Only one count was recorded for this clonotype. A much larger clone is a single base away; this may be a read error. For the CDR3, the DNA is TGCAGTGCGAGGGGACCTTCCTTTAGTAATGAGAAGTTCTTC. It is translated as CSARGPSFSNEKFF. The rearrangement uses TRBV20-1 and TRBJ2-1; tentatively, D is TRBD1 or TRBD2 (5 bases each). Germline V gene lookup returns CDR1 DFQATT and CDR2 SNEGSKA (reference sequence). CDR3 length: 14 amino acids.

Only a few counts were recorded for this clonotype. This chain uses TRBV2 with TRBJ1-1; TRBD1 agrees at 8 bases. The junction had 8 bases not matched to a gene; V was cut back by 6 bases and J by 5 bases. CDR1 is SNHLY and CDR2 is FYNNEI in the germline V gene. This CDR3 spans 14 amino acids. DNA for the CDR3: TGTGCCAGCAGGGATAACAGGGGGGGAACTGAAGCTTTCTTT. Protein: CASRDNRGGTEAFF. The full variable domain, its missing parts supplied by reference TRBV2 and TRBJ1-1, is EPEVTQTPSHQVTQMGQEVILRCVPISNHLYFYWYRQILGQKVEFLVSFYNNEISEKSEIFDDQFSVERPDGSNFTLKIRSTKLEDSAMYFCASRDNRGGTEAFFGQGTRLTVV.

This clonotype was counted only a few times. V and J are TRBV6-5 and TRBJ2-5; 7 nucleotides match TRBD1. CDR1 and CDR2 (germline): MNHEY, SVGAGI. Trimming took 1 base from V and 4 from J; bases not matched to a gene: 9. CDR3 size: 16 residues. CDR3 region: CASSYFRTGNRETQYF. DNA of the CDR3: TGTGCCAGCAGTTACTTTAGGACAGGAAACAGAGAGACCCAGTACTTC.

This rearrangement joins TRBV12-3 or TRBV12-4 to TRBJ2-1, with D perhaps assigned TRBD1 or TRBD2 (5 bases each). This CDR3 is built from 15 residues. V lost 7 bases and J 0 bases, leaving 13 bases between the germline ends. CDR3 nucleotide sequence: TGTGCCAGCAACATGGGACCGAGCTCCTACAATGAGCAGTTCTTC. The encoded protein is CASNMGPSSYNEQFF.

This clonotype was detected ten times or more. The chain couples TRBV29-1 to TRBJ2-7; D gene uncertain. Deletions cut 7 bases from V and 1 base from J, with 11 bases between. From germline, CDR1 is SQVTM and CDR2 ANQGSEA. The CDR3 consists of 12 residues. The CDR3 bases are TGCAGCGCCCAAGTGGAGTCCTACGAGCAGTACTTC. It translates to CSAQVESYEQYF.

This clonotype was detected only a few times. The CDR3 is CASSYSPPDTQYF. CDR3 nucleotide sequence: TGTGCCAGCAGTTACAGCCCGCCAGATACGCAGTATTTT. The gene calls are TRBV6-2 or TRBV6-3 and TRBJ2-3; D gene ambiguous. Trimming removed 2 bases from V and 4 bases from J, with 7 bases in between. In germline, CDR1 is MNHEY, CDR2 SVGEGT. The CDR3 runs to 13 residues.

The chain combines TRBV7-9 with TRBJ2-7, with 9 nucleotides matching TRBD2. CDR1 and CDR2 (germline): SEHNR, FQNEAQ (reference sequence). The CDR3 length is 13 residues. DNA for the CDR3: TGTGCGCTGAGCGGGGGGACGTCCTACGAGCAGTACTTC. Translating it yields CALSGGTSYEQYF.

This clonotype was observed many times. J is TRBJ1-6 and V is TRBV12-3 or TRBV12-4, with 8 positions matching TRBD1. After removal of 2 bases from V and 7 bases from J, the junction contained 1 base not matched to a gene. CDR3 length: 14 residues. In DNA form, the CDR3 reads TGTGCCAGCAGTTTAAGGGACAGGAATTCACCCCTCCACTTT. Its translation: CASSLRDRNSPLHF.

This clonotype was picked up a small number of times. The chain combines TRBV7-9 with TRBJ1-4; no reliable D call. Trimming shortened V by 7 bases and J by 5 bases, and 14 bases separated the two germline ends. CDR3 length: 14 amino acids. CDR1 and CDR2 from the germline V gene are SEHNR and FQNEAQ (reference sequence). CDR3: CASTLSDGNEKLFF. DNA for the CDR3: TGTGCCAGCACCCTCTCCGACGGGAATGAAAAACTGTTTTTT.

A few counts support this clonotype. The chain uses TRBV6-5 and TRBJ2-5; TRBD2 aligns across 7 bases. Germline lookup yields CDR1 MNHEY and CDR2 SVGAGI. The V and J ends lost 5 bases and 6 bases, in that order; junction bases with no gene match: 9. The CDR3 is 14 residues long. CDR3 nucleotide sequence: TGTGCCAGCAGTAACGGACTAGTAGTAAAGACCCAGTACTTC. Residues: CASSNGLVVKTQYF.

This chain connects TRBV7-9 to TRBJ2-3, with 7 nucleotides matching TRBD1. The CDR3 contains 14 residues. The germline V gene encodes CDR1 SEHNR and CDR2 FQNEAQ (reference sequence). After removal of 3 bases from V and 9 bases from J, the junction contained 9 bases not matched to a gene. The CDR3 DNA sequence: TGTGCCAGCAGCTTGCCTCACAGGGGTGACACGCAGTATTTT. Its translation: CASSLPHRGDTQYF.

This clonotype came up a few times. This chain joins TRBV7-9 and TRBJ1-1; D not resolved. The V gene's germline CDR1 is SEHNR and CDR2 FQNEAQ (reference sequence). This CDR3 is built from 14 residues. V was pared by 1 base and J by 1 base, with 7 bases between. The CDR3 region is CASSLDVTNTEAFF. The CDR3 DNA sequence: TGTGCCAGCAGCTTAGATGTGACGAACACTGAAGCTTTCTTT.

The DNA for the CDR3 is TGTGCCAGCAGCACACGGGGGGTCGAGACAGATACGCAGTATTTT. This codes for CASSTRGVETDTQYF. The V gene is TRBV13, the J gene TRBJ2-3, with 7 bases that match TRBD2. CDR3 length: 15 residues. Germline V gene lookup returns CDR1 PRHDT and CDR2 FYEKMQ (reference sequence). J lost 3 bases, V lost 5 bases, and 8 bases had no gene match.

This clonotype was observed a handful of times. The chain combines TRBV5-6 with TRBJ2-7, with 7 bases identical to TRBD1. This CDR3 has 13 amino acids. Germline CDR1 is SGHDT and CDR2 is YYEEEE. Trimming at V came to 9 bases and at J to 0 bases, leaving 6 bases not matched to a gene. Written as DNA, the CDR3 is TGTGCCACCTCGGACAGGTTCTCCTACGAGCAGTACTTC. It is translated as CATSDRFSYEQYF.

The CDR3 region is CASRLTLTATDEQYF. The CDR3 region has the DNA TGTGCCAGCAGACTAACCTTGACTGCAACTGACGAGCAGTACTTC. This sequence joins TRBV6-6 and TRBJ2-5; D gene unclear. Judging by the DNA end, TRBJ2-7 fits better; the J call may be wrong. Germline CDR1 MNHNY, CDR2 SVGAGI (reference sequence). The CDR3 covers 15 residues.